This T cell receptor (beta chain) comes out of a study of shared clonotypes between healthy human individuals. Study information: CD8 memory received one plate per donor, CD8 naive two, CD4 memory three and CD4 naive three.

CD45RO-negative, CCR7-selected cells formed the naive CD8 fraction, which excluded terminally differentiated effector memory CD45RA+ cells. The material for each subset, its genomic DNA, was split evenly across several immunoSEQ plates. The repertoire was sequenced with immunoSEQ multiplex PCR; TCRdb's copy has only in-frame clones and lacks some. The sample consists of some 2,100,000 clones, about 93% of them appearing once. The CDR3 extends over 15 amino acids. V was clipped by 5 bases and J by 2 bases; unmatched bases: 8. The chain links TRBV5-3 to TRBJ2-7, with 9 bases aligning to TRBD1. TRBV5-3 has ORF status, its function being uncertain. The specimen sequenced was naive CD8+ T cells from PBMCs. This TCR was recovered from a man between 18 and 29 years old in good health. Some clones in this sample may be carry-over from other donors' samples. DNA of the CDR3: TGTGCCAGAAGTCCATCAAGACAGGGGGCCTACGAGCAGTACTTC. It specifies CARSPSRQGAYEQYF.